This is a list of T cell receptor beta chains from one sample in a study of shared clonotypes between healthy human individuals. Clones were read by immunoSEQ multiplex PCR, and TCRdb kept only the in-frame ones, dropping some. The sample lists around 1.5 million clones, roughly 98% occurring once. Sample: naive CD4+ T cells sorted from blood. These receptors were obtained from a man aged 25 to 45 in good health. Both conserved end residues are part of each CDR3. A D gene is named only where the DNA matches it firmly. Only some rows state a clone size, as once, few, many or a class for expanded clones.

D gene: TRBD2; clone size: .; V gene: TRBV6-5; J gene: TRBJ2-7; CDR3 protein: CASRGLAGGLYEQYF; CDR3 DNA: TGTGCCAGCAGAGGACTAGCGGGAGGGCTCTACGAGCAGTACTTC
D gene: .; clone size: .; V gene: TRBV7-9; J gene: TRBJ2-5; CDR3 protein: CASSLGRRGETQYF; CDR3 DNA: TGTGCCAGCAGCTTAGGAAGGCGGGGAGAGACCCAGTACTTC
D gene: TRBD2; clone size: .; V gene: TRBV7-2; J gene: TRBJ2-1; CDR3 protein: CASSSRTSLYNEQFF; CDR3 DNA: TGTGCCAGCAGCTCGAGGACTAGCTTGTACAATGAGCAGTTCTTC
D gene: .; clone size: .; V gene: TRBV18; J gene: TRBJ2-1; CDR3 protein: CASSPLSGAGYNEQFF; CDR3 DNA: TGTGCCAGCTCACCCCTTAGCGGAGCCGGGTACAATGAGCAGTTCTTC
D gene: .; clone size: .; V gene: TRBV19; J gene: TRBJ2-1; CDR3 protein: CATSRLSYNEQFF; CDR3 DNA: TGTGCCACTAGCCGGCTTTCCTACAATGAGCAGTTCTTC
D gene: .; clone size: once; V gene: TRBV19; J gene: TRBJ1-2; CDR3 protein: CAANPTSLDYGYTF; CDR3 DNA: TGTGCCGCAAACCCCACGAGTTTGGACTATGGCTACACCTTC
D gene: .; clone size: .; V gene: TRBV7-6; J gene: TRBJ2-2; CDR3 protein: CASSLDPRTVTGELFF; CDR3 DNA: TGTGCCAGCAGCTTAGACCCTAGGACAGTCACCGGGGAGCTGTTTTTT
D gene: .; clone size: .; V gene: TRBV29-1; J gene: TRBJ2-7; CDR3 protein: CSVAGAPYEQYF; CDR3 DNA: TGCAGCGTCGCAGGTGCCCCCTACGAGCAGTACTTC
D gene: .; clone size: .; V gene: TRBV7-8; J gene: TRBJ2-3; CDR3 protein: CASSLEGGLVRDTQYF; CDR3 DNA: TGTGCCAGCAGCTTAGAAGGGGGGTTAGTGAGAGATACGCAGTATTTT
D gene: .; clone size: .; V gene: TRBV5-1; J gene: TRBJ2-1; CDR3 protein: CASTSDSTDEQFF; CDR3 DNA: TGCGCCAGCACCTCGGACTCCACCGATGAGCAGTTCTTC
D gene: TRBD2; clone size: .; V gene: TRBV11-3; J gene: TRBJ2-4; CDR3 protein: CASSPGLAGDQTSIQYF; CDR3 DNA: TGTGCCAGCAGCCCTGGACTAGCGGGAGATCAGACGAGCATTCAGTACTTC
D gene: TRBD1; clone size: once; V gene: TRBV10-2; J gene: TRBJ1-2; CDR3 protein: CASSPTGLNYGYTF; CDR3 DNA: TGCGCCAGCAGTCCGACAGGGCTCAACTATGGCTACACCTTC
D gene: TRBD1; clone size: .; V gene: TRBV29-1; J gene: TRBJ1-3; CDR3 protein: CSVETGSGNTIYF; CDR3 DNA: TGCAGCGTGGAGACAGGGTCTGGAAACACCATATATTTT
D gene: .; clone size: .; V gene: TRBV2; J gene: TRBJ2-7; CDR3 protein: CASTGETYEQYF; CDR3 DNA: TGTGCCAGCACGGGGGAGACCTACGAGCAGTACTTC
D gene: TRBD1; clone size: .; V gene: TRBV28; J gene: TRBJ1-3; CDR3 protein: CASSLPRTGKGNTIYF; CDR3 DNA: TGTGCCAGCAGTCTACCCCGGACAGGGAAGGGAAACACCATATATTTT
D gene: .; clone size: .; V gene: TRBV18; J gene: TRBJ2-5; CDR3 protein: CASSPGVETQYF; CDR3 DNA: TGTGCCAGCTCGCCAGGGGTCGAGACCCAGTACTTC
D gene: TRBD2; clone size: few; V gene: TRBV11-2; J gene: TRBJ2-7; CDR3 protein: CASSRTSGSFYEQYF; CDR3 DNA: TGTGCCAGCAGCCGGACTAGCGGGAGTTTCTACGAGCAGTACTTC
D gene: .; clone size: .; V gene: TRBV10-2; J gene: TRBJ2-2; CDR3 protein: CASGTGELFF; CDR3 DNA: TGCGCCAGCGGCACCGGGGAGCTGTTTTTT
D gene: .; clone size: .; V gene: TRBV12-2; J gene: TRBJ2-7; CDR3 protein: CASRSPDRSDPVYEQYF; CDR3 DNA: TGTGCAAGTCGCTCCCCCGACAGGTCCGATCCTGTTTACGAGCAGTACTTC
D gene: TRBD1; clone size: .; V gene: TRBV9; J gene: TRBJ2-7; CDR3 protein: CASSVGAGDRIYEQYF; CDR3 DNA: TGTGCCAGCAGCGTAGGAGCCGGGGACAGAATCTACGAGCAGTACTTC
D gene: TRBD2; clone size: .; V gene: TRBV29-1; J gene: TRBJ2-2; CDR3 protein: CSVGGGSGTGELFF; CDR3 DNA: TGCAGCGTTGGGGGCGGGAGTGGCACCGGGGAGCTGTTTTTT
D gene: .; clone size: .; V gene: TRBV9; J gene: TRBJ2-1; CDR3 protein: CASSVGPLDNEQFF; CDR3 DNA: TGTGCCAGCAGCGTAGGTCCCCTGGACAATGAGCAGTTCTTC
D gene: .; clone size: once; V gene: TRBV18; J gene: TRBJ2-5; CDR3 protein: CASSPTRGPGTQYF; CDR3 DNA: TGTGCCAGCTCCCCGACCCGGGGACCAGGGACCCAGTACTTC
D gene: .; clone size: .; V gene: TRBV18; J gene: TRBJ1-3; CDR3 protein: CASSPTTGDTIYF; CDR3 DNA: TGTGCCAGCTCACCGACGACAGGAGACACCATATATTTT
D gene: .; clone size: once; V gene: TRBV28; J gene: TRBJ2-3; CDR3 protein: CATGSQNRTDTQYF; CDR3 DNA: TGTGCCACCGGGAGCCAGAACCGCACAGATACGCAGTATTTT
D gene: .; clone size: .; V gene: TRBV5-1; J gene: TRBJ2-2; CDR3 protein: CASSLFANTGELFF; CDR3 DNA: TGCGCCAGCAGCTTGTTCGCGAACACCGGGGAGCTGTTTTTT
D gene: .; clone size: .; V gene: TRBV6-5; J gene: TRBJ2-6; CDR3 protein: CASSYMAASGANVLTF; CDR3 DNA: TGTGCCAGCAGTTATATGGCGGCCTCTGGGGCCAACGTCCTGACTTTC
D gene: .; clone size: .; V gene: TRBV11-2; J gene: TRBJ2-5; CDR3 protein: CATHGGETQYF; CDR3 DNA: TGTGCCACCCATGGAGGGGAGACCCAGTACTTC
D gene: .; clone size: .; V gene: TRBV25-1; J gene: TRBJ1-2; CDR3 protein: CASSPAGAADYGYTF; CDR3 DNA: TGTGCCAGCAGCCCTGCGGGGGCGGCCGACTATGGCTACACCTTC